Listed below are T cell receptor beta chains from one sample, sequenced in a study of T cell clonotyping in hematopoietic cell transplantation. Profiled with immunoSEQ multiplex PCR; TCRdb holds only in-frame clones, not every one. This sample has approximately 3,000 clones, with about 90% found just once. The sequences come from PBMCs, collected at the time of graft-versus-host disease after allogeneic stem cell transplant. The receptor set was obtained from a male patient over 55 who had an allogeneic stem cell transplant from a related donor, so the T cells may come from the graft donor. Some clones in this sample may be carry-over from other donors' samples. The CDR3 runs from the conserved cysteine through the conserved F or W. The order of the fields is clone size, D gene, J gene, V gene, CDR3 protein, CDR3 DNA. A D gene is named only where the DNA matches it firmly. A row's size may be missing; if present it is once, few, many or a size class.

NA | NA | TRBJ2-2 | TRBV5-6 | CASSLVLGNTGELFF | TGTGCCAGCAGCTTGGTTTTAGGGAACACCGGGGAGCTGTTTTTT
NA | NA | TRBJ1-2 | TRBV28 | CASSLMGGPGYTF | TGTGCCAGCAGTTTAATGGGGGGACCGGGCTACACCTTC
NA | NA | TRBJ1-2 | TRBV5-6 | CASSLSGTSSYGYTF | TGTGCCAGCAGCTTGTCAGGGACTTCCTCCTATGGCTACACCTTC
NA | NA | TRBJ1-1 | TRBV2 | CASSKTGYPGEAFF | TGTGCCAGCAGTAAAACAGGGTACCCCGGTGAAGCTTTCTTT
NA | TRBD1 | TRBJ1-1 | TRBV28 | CASRIPGGNTEAFF | TGTGCCAGCAGAATCCCAGGGGGGAACACTGAAGCTTTCTTT
NA | NA | TRBJ1-5 | TRBV7-2 | CASSLDRNQPQHF | TGTGCCAGCAGCTTAGACAGGAATCAGCCCCAGCATTTT
NA | NA | TRBJ1-4 | TRBV7-8 | CASSLVSRGVGEKLFF | TGTGCCAGCAGCTTAGTCAGTCGGGGGGTGGGTGAAAAACTGTTTTTT
NA | TRBD1 | TRBJ1-3 | TRBV9 | CASSEGQGWSGNTIYF | TGTGCCAGCAGCGAGGGACAGGGTTGGTCTGGAAACACCATATATTTT
NA | NA | TRBJ2-3 | TRBV7-6 | CASSLAGRRLDTQYF | TGTGCCAGCAGCTTAGCTGGCAGGCGTCTGGATACGCAGTATTTT
NA | TRBD1 | TRBJ2-1 | TRBV5-4 | CASSYDRGNEQFF | TGTGCCAGCAGCTACGACAGGGGGAATGAGCAGTTCTTC
NA | NA | TRBJ2-3 | TRBV7-3 | CASSRGGGTDTQYF | TGTGCCAGCAGCAGGGGAGGGGGGACAGATACGCAGTATTTT
NA | TRBD2 | TRBJ2-1 | TRBV30 | CAWSVGLAGVWFF | TGTGCCTGGAGTGTAGGACTAGCGGGAGTATGGTTCTTC
once | TRBD1 | TRBJ2-2 | TRBV19 | CASSIETGELAGELFF | TGTGCCAGTAGTATAGAGACAGGGGAATTGGCCGGGGAGCTGTTTTTT
NA | TRBD1 | TRBJ1-2 | TRBV7-2 | CASSLGQGLNYGYTF | TGTGCCAGCAGCCTTGGACAGGGACTGAACTATGGCTACACCTTC
NA | TRBD1 | TRBJ1-5 | TRBV19 | CASSMDGTGFLQPQHF | TGTGCCAGTAGTATGGATGGGACAGGGTTTCTTCAGCCCCAGCATTTT
NA | TRBD1 | TRBJ2-7 | TRBV7-9 | CASSRGQGVTVQYF | TGTGCCAGCAGCCGAGGACAGGGGGTAACCGTGCAGTACTTC
NA | TRBD1 | TRBJ1-6 | TRBV27 | CASSSPGTGSPLHF | TGTGCCAGCAGTTCCCCCGGGACAGGGTCACCCCTCCACTTT
NA | NA | TRBJ2-7 | TRBV30 | CAWSVSQQEYF | TGTGCCTGGAGTGTTTCTCAGCAGGAGTACTTC
NA | NA | TRBJ1-1 | TRBV7-2 | CASSLEGAGPYTEAFF | TGTGCCAGCAGCTTAGAAGGGGCTGGGCCTTACACTGAAGCTTTCTTT
NA | TRBD1 | TRBJ1-6 | TRBV28 | CASRRVSGGGSSSPLHF | TGTGCCAGCAGGCGCGTATCTGGAGGGGGCTCAAGTTCACCCCTCCACTTT
NA | TRBD1 | TRBJ2-7 | TRBV27 | CASSSTGTVIHEQYF | TGTGCCAGCAGTTCTACCGGGACAGTGATCCACGAGCAGTACTTC
NA | TRBD1 | TRBJ1-1 | TRBV9 | CASSVDAGQDTEAFF | TGTGCCAGCAGCGTAGACGCGGGACAGGACACTGAAGCTTTCTTT
NA | NA | TRBJ1-4 | TRBV6-6 | CASGGSEKLFF | TGTGCCAGCGGTGGTTCTGAAAAACTGTTTTTT
NA | NA | TRBJ2-7 | TRBV28 | CASSLGTGDSYEQYF | TGTGCCAGCAGTTTGGGGACGGGAGACTCCTACGAGCAGTACTTC
NA | TRBD2 | TRBJ2-2 | TRBV4-3 | CASSQVASGANTGELFF | TGCGCCAGCAGCCAAGTGGCTAGCGGGGCCAACACCGGGGAGCTGTTTTTT
NA | NA | TRBJ1-2 | TRBV5-6 | CASSLVGDRSTNYGYTF | TGTGCCAGCAGCTTGGTCGGTGACAGGTCGACTAACTATGGCTACACCTTC
NA | NA | TRBJ1-6 | TRBV5-4 | CASSAADGGLDSPLHF | TGTGCCAGCAGCGCCGCGGATGGGGGGCTTGATTCACCCCTCCACTTT
NA | NA | TRBJ1-2 | TRBV7-9 | CASSHGPGRTNYGYTF | TGTGCCAGCAGCCATGGTCCAGGGAGGACGAACTATGGCTACACCTTC
NA | TRBD1 | TRBJ2-7 | TRBV29-1 | CSVRQGVAYEQYF | TGCAGCGTTAGACAGGGAGTAGCCTACGAGCAGTACTTC
NA | NA | TRBJ1-6 | TRBV10-3 | CATGTEFNSPLHF | TGTGCCACCGGGACGGAATTTAATTCACCCCTCCACTTT
NA | NA | TRBJ2-7 | TRBV4-3 | CASSQVSGETYEQYF | TGCGCCAGCAGCCAAGTATCCGGGGAAACCTACGAGCAGTACTTC
NA | TRBD1 | TRBJ1-2 | TRBV18 | CASSPSLQGAPGYTF | TGTGCCAGCTCACCCTCTTTACAGGGGGCGCCTGGCTACACCTTC
NA | NA | TRBJ1-2 | TRBV7-2 | CASSFDRASQYGYTF | TGTGCCAGCAGCTTTGATAGGGCGAGCCAGTATGGCTACACCTTC
NA | NA | TRBJ2-3 | TRBV27 | CASSSAPNTDTQYF | TGTGCCAGCAGTTCGGCACCTAACACAGATACGCAGTATTTT
NA | NA | TRBJ1-5 | TRBV2 | CASSVDQPQHF | TGTGCCAGTTCCGTAGATCAGCCCCAGCATTTT
NA | NA | TRBJ2-3 | TRBV5-8 | CASSLLGANTDTQYF | TGTGCCAGCAGCTTACTGGGGGCTAACACAGATACGCAGTATTTT
NA | TRBD1 | TRBJ2-3 | TRBV2 | CASGQGDTDTQYF | TGTGCCAGCGGACAGGGGGATACAGATACGCAGTATTTT
NA | TRBD1 | TRBJ2-3 | TRBV7-2 | CASSSYGTEIGDTQYF | TGTGCCAGCAGCTCTTACGGGACAGAAATTGGGGATACGCAGTATTTT
NA | NA | TRBJ1-5 | TRBV28 | CASSPWDSNQPQHF | TGTGCCAGCAGTCCCTGGGACAGCAATCAGCCCCAGCATTTT
NA | NA | TRBJ1-5 | TRBV10-3 | CAISESSGSPGNQPQHF | TGTGCCATCAGTGAGTCCTCGGGGTCGCCAGGCAATCAGCCCCAGCATTTT
NA | NA | TRBJ1-2 | TRBV6-5 | CASSSTGYGYTF | TGTGCCAGCAGTTCCACGGGATATGGCTACACCTTC
NA | TRBD1 | TRBJ1-1 | TRBV18 | CASSPRDRGDTEAFF | TGTGCCAGCTCACCCCGGGACAGGGGGGACACTGAAGCTTTCTTT
NA | NA | TRBJ2-6 | TRBV7-3 | CASSSHDSGSGANVLTF | TGTGCCAGCAGTTCACACGATTCGGGGTCTGGGGCCAACGTCCTGACTTTC
NA | NA | TRBJ1-1 | TRBV4-3 | CASSQDMAGRGNTEAFF | TGCGCCAGCAGCCAAGATATGGCAGGGAGGGGGAACACTGAAGCTTTCTTT
NA | TRBD2 | TRBJ2-7 | TRBV11-1 | CASSPRGAGGAAGDEQYF | TGTGCCAGCAGCCCCCGAGGAGCGGGGGGGGCCGCCGGGGACGAGCAGTACTTC